The source of this T cell receptor beta chain is a study of OX40 agonist ivuxolimab in advanced cancers. Concerning the study at large: The costimulatory receptor OX40 (CD134) was targeted by ivuxolimab, a fully human IgG2 agonistic monoclonal antibody. Intravenous ivuxolimab was administered to patients every 2 weeks at six dose levels: 0.01, 0.1, 0.3, 1.5, 3 and 10 mg/kg. Of the roughly 52 dose-escalation patients, hepatocellular carcinoma was present in approximately 20, melanoma in around 15, renal cell carcinoma in 9 and head and neck cancer in 9. In the dose-escalation cohort, around four fifths of patients were male, and the mean age was 60 years with a range of roughly 20 to 85. Prior anti-PD-1, anti-PD-L1 or anti-CTLA-4 therapy was permitted, and checkpoint inhibitors had been received by roughly 40% of dose-escalation patients. Partial responses occurred in three dose-escalation patients: two with cutaneous melanoma and one with hepatocellular carcinoma. Peripheral TCRbeta sequencing aimed to test whether ivuxolimab altered TCR sequence diversity and caused clonal T-cell expansion. The paper describes the monotherapy dose-escalation part (N of about 47 patients) of the phase I trial of ivuxolimab.

The cysteine opens and the phenylalanine closes a CDR3 of 16 amino acids. Kept here is only the CDR3 DNA, which spans 48 bases and is read in frame from base 1. V lost 3 bases and J lost 4 bases; the stretch between them is 16 bases long. In the germline V gene, CDR1 corresponds to SGHVS and CDR2 to FNYEAQ. Results the study describes overall, beyond this receptor: At doses from 0.1 to 3.0 mg/kg, clonal expansion was seen in both CD4+ and CD8+ blood T cells between baseline and week 6. In the 0.1-3.0 mg/kg groups, partial responders had among the lowest normalized peripheral clonal expansion, particularly in CD8+ T cells. Low levels of normalized T-cell clonal expansion were also seen in some patients who did not respond. After ivuxolimab, CD8+ T cells had more expanded clones than CD4+ T cells on average. Which antigens the clonally expanded peripheral T cells were specific for was not determined.

This clone was counted once. No cognate antigen has been identified for it. It has no much larger one-base neighbor in the sample; base qualities were not kept. Patients with a history of autoimmune disease or receiving systemic immunosuppression were excluded from the trial. Peripheral blood for TCR sequencing was drawn from every dose cohort at baseline, at cycle 4 day 1 and at cycle 7 day 1. The samples were drawn from a first-in-human, open-label, multicenter phase I dose-escalation trial of ivuxolimab. Adults with locally advanced or metastatic head and neck squamous cell, hepatocellular, melanoma or renal cell carcinoma were enrolled in the trial. CD4+ and CD8+ T cells were sorted separately from peripheral blood before TCR sequencing. Genomic DNA was isolated from the sorted cells so that the TCRbeta CDR3 region could be sequenced. The immunoSEQ Assay was used to sequence the TCRbeta CDR3 regions. TCRdb holds this immuneACCESS table with in-frame rearrangements only. Some clones are missing; in checked studies, unresolved V genes explain under half, and the rest has no known cause. For this sample the table gives about 60,000 clones, of which 70% to 90% were detected only once. The ten biggest clones cover 2.5% to 3% of the sample.

This clonotype was obtained from an adult with an advanced solid tumor such as melanoma, head and neck, liver or kidney cancer. The chain joins TRBV7-6 to TRBJ2-1, with the identity of the D gene unclear. The sample was CD4+ or CD8+ T cells sorted from blood, taken in a trial of the OX40 agonist ivuxolimab. The sequenced DNA: TGTGCCAGCAGCTTCCTGACTGCCTCCCGGTACAATGAGCAGTTCTTC. Its amino acids are CASSFLTASRYNEQFF.